Sequencing of this TCR beta chain was carried out in a study of regulatory T cells in long-lasting Graves disease. According to the study, TCR beta libraries were built with iRepertoire HTBI primers and CDR3-region Arm-PCR. Authors' processing steps: The study identified about 60 TRBV and about 13 TRBJ segments across samples. TCRdb reprocessed the multiplex PCR reads via MiXCR and lists one record per CDR3 protein. The V and J calls and clone size are TCRdb's, not the authors'. The profile shows fewer than 550,000 distinct CDR3 sequences, less than 20% of them singletons. For this clonotype: The antigen remains undetermined.

Trimming took off 1 base at V and 0 bases at J, with 23 bases between the two ends. Per the germline V gene, CDR1 is MNHEY and CDR2 is SVGAGI. CDR3 length: 20 residues. General observations from the study: Favored gene segments in persistent disease were TRBV28, TRBJ1-2 and TRBJ2-5. The researchers studied only peripheral blood, not thyroid tissue.

The time point was: newly diagnosed GD, antithyroid drugs for less than 3 months. The TCR library used RNA extracted from PBMCs. The same data also contributed to another study, on T cells in Graves' hyperthyroidism and ophthalmopathy. From that report: Patients between 18 and 65 years old had hyperthyroidism, newly diagnosed and lasting under 2 months.

The sample here was peripheral blood mononuclear cells (PBMCs), taken at new diagnosis, from a patient treated with antithyroid drugs. The chain has TRBV6-5 and TRBJ2-3, with a tentative D call TRBD2 (6 bases). The sequence was collected from a woman aged 18-29 years with Graves disease. The CDR3 sequence is CASSYWRVEGTTSSTDTQYF. The CDR3 region has the DNA TGTGCCAGCAGTTACTGGAGGGTTGAGGGAACCACCTCTAGCACAGATACGCAGTATTTT.